The 13 T cell receptor beta chains below all came from one sample that was sequenced in a study of blood T cell repertoires in COVID-19. TCRdb's copy holds only in-frame clones and misses some; the assay was immunoSEQ multiplex PCR. Of some 170,000 clones in the sample, approximately 88% were seen once. Specimen: peripheral blood. All receptors come from a woman aged 45-60 years with acute or convalescent COVID-19.

This chain uses TRBV6-5 with TRBJ1-6; 7 bases are a match to TRBD1. With 7 bases clipped from V and 7 bases from J, the junction kept 4 bases outside the gene matches. The germline CDR1 and CDR2 sequences are MNHEY and SVGAGI. This CDR3 has 13 residues. CDR3 region: CASKGQTNSPLHF. CDR3 DNA sequence: TGTGCCAGCAAGGGACAGACCAATTCACCCCTCCACTTT.

This rearrangement joins TRBV18 to TRBJ2-7; D is perhaps TRBD1 (6 bases). The CDR3 totals 17 residues. The V gene lost 3 bases and the J gene lost 1 base, with 19 bases spanning the gap. Germline CDR1 reads KGHSH; CDR2 reads LQKENI. This chain's CDR3 is CASSPINRTGFSYEQYF. CDR3 bases: TGTGCCAGCTCACCCATTAATCGAACAGGGTTTTCCTACGAGCAGTACTTC.

CDR3 sequence reads: CASSFQGGYNEQFF. Written as DNA, the CDR3 is TGCGCCAGCAGCTTTCAAGGGGGTTACAATGAGCAGTTCTTC. The V call is TRBV5-1, the J call TRBJ2-1; D possibly corresponds to TRBD1 (6 bases). The CDR3 covers 14 residues. Trimming took 2 bases from V and 4 from J, leaving 10 bases between them. Germline CDR1 is SGHRS and CDR2 is YFSETQ.

The chain employs TRBV11-2 and TRBJ1-4, with TRBD1 matching 7 bases. This CDR3 comprises 14 residues. Trimming at V came to 1 base and at J to 5 bases, leaving 1 base not matched to a gene. Germline CDR1 and CDR2: SGHAT and FQNNGV. Written as DNA, the CDR3 is TGTGCCAGCAGCTTAGGGACAGGAAATGAAAAACTGTTTTTT. Protein product: CASSLGTGNEKLFF.

The chain joins TRBV30 to TRBJ2-2; no definite D call. CDR1 is GTSNPN, CDR2 SVGIG, per germline (reference sequence). The CDR3 length is 15 residues. The chain's CDR3 is CGSPRTQFPTGELFF. Here the CDR3 DNA reads TGTGGCTCTCCGAGAACTCAATTCCCCACCGGGGAGCTGTTTTTT. Looking up the rest from reference TRBV30 and TRBJ2-2 gives the full variable domain: SQTIHQWPATLVQPVGSPLSLECTVEGTSNPNLYWYRQAAGRGLQLLFYSVGIGQISSEVPQNLSASRPQDRQFILSSKKLLLSDSGFYLCGSPRTQFPTGELFFGEGSRLTVL.

The DNA for the CDR3 is TGTGCCTGGAGTGTACAGGGGAATGGCTACACCTTC. Its protein product is CAWSVQGNGYTF. The genes are TRBV30 and TRBJ1-2; 7 bases agree with TRBD1. CDR3 size: 12 residues. Germline loops: CDR1 GTSNPN, CDR2 SVGIG (reference sequence). The junction had 1 base not matched to a gene; V was cut back by 0 bases and J by 6 bases. Using reference TRBV30 and TRBJ1-2 for the parts outside the CDR3, the full variable domain is SQTIHQWPATLVQPVGSPLSLECTVEGTSNPNLYWYRQAAGRGLQLLFYSVGIGQISSEVPQNLSASRPQDRQFILSSKKLLLSDSGFYLCAWSVQGNGYTFGSGTRLTVV.

The rearrangement links TRBV19 to TRBJ1-2; TRBD1 matches at 7 bases. The CDR3 extends over 15 amino acids. V dropped 6 bases and J dropped 4; count of bases not matched to a gene: 11. The germline V gene has CDR1 LNHDA and CDR2 SQIVND (reference sequence). CDR3 sequence (DNA): TGTGCCAGTAGGGATTACCAGGGGGTTATCTATGGCTACACCTTC. Translated, it gives CASRDYQGVIYGYTF. Using reference TRBV19 and TRBJ1-2 for the parts outside the CDR3, the full variable domain is DGGITQSPKYLFRKEGQNVTLSCEQNLNHDAMYWYRQDPGQGLRLIYYSQIVNDFQKGDIAEGYSVSREKKESFPLTVTSAQKNPTAFYLCASRDYQGVIYGYTFGSGTRLTVV.

CDR3: CASSRQGERLFF. DNA of the CDR3: TGTGCCAGCAGCCGCCAGGGGGAGCGGCTGTTTTTT. The chain recombines TRBV6-2 or TRBV6-3 with TRBJ1-4, with 7 bases that match TRBD1. CDR1 is MNHEY, CDR2 SVGEGT, per germline. This CDR3 has 12 amino acids. J gave up 14 bases and V 6 bases, and 9 bases lay outside the gene matches.

The V and J genes are TRBV15 and TRBJ1-2; 10 bases agree with TRBD1. Unmatched junction bases numbered 7, after V lost 0 bases and J lost 3 bases. This CDR3 contains 17 residues. The germline CDR1 and CDR2 sequences are LNHNV and YYDKDF (reference sequence). CDR3 sequence reads: CATSRDWGQGMDYGYTF. Here the CDR3 DNA reads TGTGCCACCAGCAGAGATTGGGGACAGGGGATGGACTATGGCTACACCTTC.

This clone was observed a single time. For the CDR3, the DNA is TGTGCCAGCAGCTTAGAGACTCCTTTAGATGAGCAGTTCTTC. Protein sequence: CASSLETPLDEQFF. The V gene is TRBV7-2, the J gene TRBJ2-1; no clear D gene. Germline CDR1 reads SGHTA; CDR2 reads FQGNSA. This CDR3 region has 14 residues. Trimming cost V 1 base and J 8 bases, with 12 bases left between them.

The chain employs TRBV12-5 and TRBJ1-1; 12 nucleotides line up with TRBD1. Per the germline V gene, CDR1 is LGHNT and CDR2 is FRNRAP. This CDR3 spans 17 amino acids. J lost 5 bases, V lost 0 bases, and 7 bases had no gene match. CDR3 DNA: TGTGCTAGTGGTTTGGTACCTCAGGGACAGGGGGCAACTGAAGCTTTCTTT. Its protein is CASGLVPQGQGATEAFF.

The V and J genes are TRBV7-8 and TRBJ1-2, with 10 bases identical to TRBD1. Losses at the gene ends were 6 bases for V and 4 bases for J; bases not matched to a gene: 8. Germline-derived CDR1 and CDR2 are SGHVS and FQNEAQ. The CDR3 contains 15 residues. DNA of the CDR3: TGTGCCAGCAGTTTCCCCGACAGGGGGCTCTATGGCTACACCTTC. Its protein is CASSFPDRGLYGYTF.

The V gene is TRBV30, the J gene TRBJ2-2; D is unresolved. CDR1 GTSNPN and CDR2 SVGIG come from the germline V gene (reference sequence). The V gene lost 7 bases and the J gene lost 3 bases, with 6 bases spanning the gap. This CDR3 comprises 11 residues. The CDR3 spells CASSHTGELFF. Here the CDR3 DNA reads TGTGCCTCCTCCCACACCGGGGAGCTGTTTTTT.